One sample yielded the 23 T cell receptor beta chains listed below, sequenced in a study of CD8+CD57+ T cells in acquired aplastic anemia (dated by TCRdb to the late 2010s). Flow cytometry had shown CD8+CD57+ cell expansion in the patients selected for sequencing. The sequencer was an Illumina HiSeq 2000. Genomic DNA served as template for TCR beta VDJ combination and CDR3 sequence profiling. Starting from the raw public reads, TCRdb applied fastp trimming at Q25, assembled clones with MiXCR and retained in-frame beta chains. All rows with the same CDR3 protein become a single entry with the most common DNA and genes. Within this sample are fewer than 200,000 distinct CDR3 sequences, with about two thirds of them counted one time only. The ten largest clones capture approximately 42% of the sample. Sample: sorted CD4+, CD8+, or CD8+CD57+ T cells (not recorded which) from PBMCs. These receptors came from a human donor with aplastic anemia.

This chain connects TRBV4-3 to TRBJ2-7; D may be TRBD2 (5 bases). Trimming took off 0 bases at V and 5 bases at J, with 11 bases between the two ends. The CDR3 length is 14 residues. From germline, CDR1 is LGHNA and CDR2 YSLEER. The chain's CDR3 is CASSQDSERHEQYF. The CDR3 nucleotides are TGCGCCAGCAGCCAAGATAGCGAGAGGCACGAGCAGTACTTC.

This CDR3 is CASSLTGNNEKLFF. Here the CDR3 DNA reads TGTGCCAGCAGCCTGACTGGGAACAATGAAAAACTGTTTTTT. The rearrangement joins TRBV6-4 to TRBJ1-4; D not resolved. V was trimmed by 6 bases and J by 5 bases, leaving 13 bases between them. The CDR3 spans 14 residues. Germline CDR1 reads MRHNA; CDR2 reads SNTAGT.

This clonotype has only a few counts. V gene TRBV10-3 combines with J gene TRBJ1-1; D remains unclear. The CDR3 extends over 13 amino acids. Germline V lookup: CDR1 ENHRY, CDR2 SYGVKD. Trimming stripped 10 bases from V and 1 base from J, with 13 bases between. In DNA form, the CDR3 reads TGTGCCACCCAACGGAACCAGAACACTGAAGCTTTCTTT. Residues: CATQRNQNTEAFF.

By share, this clonotype counts as medium-sized. The chain combines TRBV25-1 with TRBJ1-1; D not certain. Deletions cut 11 bases from V and 0 bases from J, with 10 bases between. Germline V gives CDR1 MGHDK, CDR2 SYGVNS. This CDR3 has 12 amino acids. In DNA form, the CDR3 reads TGTGCCGCGGCCAGAGTGAACACTGAAGCTTTCTTT. Encoded protein: CAAARVNTEAFF.

This clonotype came up a few times. The chain couples TRBV20-1 to TRBJ1-6; 7 positions match TRBD1. CDR1 DFQATT and CDR2 SNEGSKA come from the germline V gene (reference sequence). The V segment lost 6 bases and the J segment 7 bases; nucleotides outside the gene matches: 30. The CDR3 has 21 residues. CDR3 in DNA: TGCAGTGCCCCAGGGTCGGGAGACCGCAATGAGGGGCAGGGGGAAAATTCACCCCTCCACTTT. Its translation: CSAPGSGDRNEGQGENSPLHF.

The chain uses TRBV9 and TRBJ1-3; D gene uncertain. V shed 3 bases and J shed 0 bases, with 7 bases lying between them. The CDR3 loop spans 14 amino acids. The V gene's germline CDR1 is SGDLS and CDR2 YYNGEE. The CDR3 coding sequence is TGTGCCAGCAGCGCATTGAGCTCTGGAAACACCATATATTTT. It translates to CASSALSSGNTIYF.

This chain connects TRBV7-9 to TRBJ1-5; TRBD1 aligns across 7 bases. V gave up 7 bases and J gave up 7 bases; unmatched junction bases: 13. The CDR3 spans 15 residues. CDR1 is SEHNR and CDR2 is FQNEAQ in the germline V gene (reference sequence). CDR3 DNA: TGTGCCAGCACCCGAAACCAACAGGGGAGACAGCCCCAGCATTTT. Its protein product is CASTRNQQGRQPQHF.

This chain connects TRBV29-1 to TRBJ1-3; D may be TRBD1 (5 bases). Germline V gives CDR1 SQVTM, CDR2 ANQGSEA. The CDR3 has 12 residues. The germline V and J ends were trimmed by 8 bases and 5 bases, with 13 bases remaining between them. The CDR3 sequence is CSSQTERNTIYF. The CDR3 DNA reads as TGCAGCTCCCAGACAGAACGAAACACCATATATTTT.

The chain carries TRBV5-1 and TRBJ2-3, with 8 bases aligning to TRBD1. Trimming at V came to 0 bases and at J to 3 bases, leaving 12 bases not matched to a gene. The germline gives CDR1 SGHRS, CDR2 YFSETQ. This CDR3 region has 18 residues. The CDR3 sequence: CASSLAAGGAVWTDTQYF. The CDR3 bases are TGCGCCAGCAGCTTGGCGGCAGGGGGCGCGGTATGGACAGATACGCAGTATTTT.

This clonotype was detected once. The rearrangement links TRBV6-5 to TRBJ2-3; D tentatively reads TRBD1 or TRBD2 (5 bases each). Germline CDR1 and CDR2: MNHEY and SVGAGI. Trimming pared 5 bases from V and 1 base from J, leaving 10 bases between. The CDR3 sequence is 14 residues long. The CDR3, as DNA: TGTGCCAGCAGTACGCTGGGGGGCACAGATACGCAGTATTTT. Protein product: CASSTLGGTDTQYF.

The chain has TRBV6-5 and TRBJ1-2; D remains ambiguous. The CDR3 is 13 amino acids. The germline V gene has CDR1 MNHEY and CDR2 SVGAGI. The V end lost 11 bases, the J end lost 0 bases, and 13 bases lay between the germline ends. The CDR3 is CAASAETNYGYTF. The CDR3 nucleotides are TGTGCCGCATCAGCAGAGACTAACTATGGCTACACCTTC.

Concerning this clonotype itself: The junction and the germline gene differ at one end; a read error may be behind it. The chain recombines TRBV2 with TRBJ1-5; 9 nucleotides line up with TRBD1. Looked up from germline, CDR1 is SNHLY and CDR2 is FYNNEI. This CDR3 is built from 15 residues. CDR3 residues: CASITDRGRNRPQHF. The CDR3 DNA reads TGTGCCAGCATTACGGACAGGGGACGCAATCGGCCCCAGCATTTT. Full variable domain (rest looked up from reference TRBV2 and TRBJ1-5): EPEVTQTPSHQVTQMGQEVILRCVPISNHLYFYWYRQILGQKVEFLVSFYNNEISEKSEIFDDQFSVERPDGSNFTLKIRSTKLEDSAMYFCASITDRGRNRPQHFGDGTRLSIL.

The J gene is TRBJ2-1, the V gene TRBV24-1; 8 nucleotides agree with TRBD2. This CDR3 is built from 15 residues. V lost 3 bases, J lost 6 bases, and 6 bases stayed unmatched. Germline V CDR1 and CDR2: KGHDR, SFDVKD. Written as DNA, the CDR3 is TGTGCCACCAGTGATCAAGCGGGAGACCGCAATGAGCAGTTCTTC. Its translation is CATSDQAGDRNEQFF.

This clonotype was found a few times. This sequence joins TRBV20-1 and TRBJ2-7, with a weak D call TRBD1 (5 bases). CDR1 and CDR2 (germline): DFQATT, SNEGSKA (reference sequence). This CDR3 has 13 amino acids. Trimming took 0 bases from V and 3 from J, leaving 9 bases between them. This CDR3 reads CSAREGVVYEQYF. The CDR3 bases are TGCAGTGCTAGAGAAGGGGTGGTCTACGAGCAGTACTTC.

The chain uses TRBV3-1 and TRBJ1-5, with D unresolved. Trimming took off 4 bases at V and 2 bases at J, with 12 bases between the two ends. Looked up from germline, CDR1 is LGHDT and CDR2 is YNNKEL (reference sequence). This CDR3 has 15 amino acids. CDR3 coding DNA: TGTGCCAGCAGCCCCCAGAATAAGGGCAATCAGCCCCAGCATTTT. Translated, it gives CASSPQNKGNQPQHF.

In its sample, this clonotype was seen a few times. The chain carries TRBV19 and TRBJ1-1, with a tentative D call TRBD1 (6 bases). Trimming stripped 5 bases from V and 0 bases from J, with 10 bases between. This CDR3 contains 14 residues. The germline V gene has CDR1 LNHDA and CDR2 SQIVND (reference sequence). The DNA for the CDR3 is TGTGCCAGTAGTGCCGGACAGTTGAACACTGAAGCTTTCTTT. It codes for CASSAGQLNTEAFF.

The chain is built from TRBV7-6 and TRBJ2-1; 8 nucleotides agree with TRBD2. Germline loops: CDR1 SGHVS, CDR2 FNYEAQ. Trimming removed 0 bases from V and 4 bases from J; junction bases left unmatched: 2. This CDR3 has 15 residues. CDR3 sequence: CASSLAAGEYNEQFF. Here the CDR3 DNA reads TGTGCCAGCAGCTTAGCAGCGGGGGAGTACAATGAGCAGTTCTTC.

The chain has TRBV7-9 and TRBJ2-1, with TRBD1 matching 8 bases. CDR3 size: 14 residues. From germline, CDR1 is SEHNR and CDR2 FQNEAQ (reference sequence). The J segment lost 7 bases and the V segment lost 4 bases, leaving 6 bases of the junction unmatched. CDR3 sequence reads: CASSYGQGANEQFF. The CDR3 DNA reads TGTGCCAGCAGCTACGGACAGGGTGCAAATGAGCAGTTCTTC.

V is TRBV24-1 and J is TRBJ2-1; 8 bases are a match to TRBD1. V lost 6 bases, J lost 7 bases, and 7 bases stayed unmatched. Germline V gene lookup returns CDR1 KGHDR and CDR2 SFDVKD. The CDR3 extends over 14 amino acids. The DNA for the CDR3 is TGTGCCACCAGTTCTGGACAGGGCCAAAATGAGCAGTTCTTC. Translating gives CATSSGQGQNEQFF.

At least ten counts were recorded for this clonotype. This chain links TRBV6-4 with TRBJ1-6, with 10 positions matching TRBD1. Germline loops: CDR1 MRHNA, CDR2 SNTAGT. The CDR3 has 14 residues. V shed 3 bases and J 7 bases; nucleotides not matched to a gene: 0. CDR3 DNA: TGTGCCAGCAGTGAGGGACAGGGGAATTCACCCCTCCACTTT. It encodes CASSEGQGNSPLHF.

This chain uses TRBV7-3 with TRBJ2-5, with a possible D match to TRBD2 (5 bases). V was clipped by 5 bases and J by 4 bases, with 8 bases between them. The CDR3 is made up of 12 amino acids. Looked up from germline, CDR1 is SGHTA and CDR2 is FQGTGA. The CDR3 DNA is TGTGCCAGCAGCCGCGAGGGAGAGACCCAGTACTTC. Protein sequence: CASSREGETQYF.

This chain links TRBV7-9 with TRBJ2-7; the D gene is possibly TRBD1 (5 bases). V lost 5 bases and J 1 base, leaving 9 bases between the germline ends. Germline-derived CDR1 and CDR2 are SEHNR and FQNEAQ (reference sequence). The CDR3 covers 13 residues. CDR3 sequence reads: CASSHSGSYEQYF. DNA for the CDR3: TGTGCCAGCAGCCATTCAGGGTCCTACGAGCAGTACTTC.

V and J are TRBV5-1 and TRBJ2-5; D is undetermined. CDR3 length: 15 amino acids. Germline lookup yields CDR1 SGHRS and CDR2 YFSETQ. V lost 0 bases and J 1 base, leaving 10 bases between the germline ends. CDR3 amino acids: CASSLAGYPQETQYF. The CDR3 region has the DNA TGCGCCAGCAGCTTGGCCGGCTACCCCCAAGAGACCCAGTACTTC.